These T cell receptor beta chains were read from a single sample in a study of T-cell memory formation after mild COVID-19. TCRdb re-called the 5' RACE reads through MiXCR, storing one row per CDR3 protein. This repertoire shows about 350,000 distinct CDR3 sequences, under 30% found once; its top ten account for approximately 13%. Sequences were obtained from PBMCs or a T cell subset sorted from them (not recorded which). The receptors derive from an adult woman who had mild COVID-19 (a few samples of this study predate the infection). Cell type and time point are not known. Both conserved end residues are part of each CDR3. Each record gives: CDR3 length, clone size, V gene, J gene, D gene, CDR3 DNA, CDR3 protein. The D gene is left open where the match is weak. Only some rows state a clone size, as once, few, many or a class for expanded clones.

>19|few|TRBV6-2/TRBV6-3|TRBJ2-7|TRBD2
TGTGCCAGCAGTTTCTCGACTAGCGGGAGTGGCCGTTTCGTTTACGAGCAGTACTTC
CASSFSTSGSGRFVYEQYF
>15|NA|TRBV11-3|TRBJ1-1|TRBD1
TGTGCCAGCAGCCCTCCGACAGGGGGGAACACTGAAGCTTTCTTT
CASSPPTGGNTEAFF
>15|NA|TRBV7-2|TRBJ2-5|NA
TGTGCCAGCAGCTTGTATCACAGGGAGACGAAGACCCAGTACTTC
CASSLYHRETKTQYF
>15|once|TRBV12-5|TRBJ2-7|TRBD2
TGTGCTAGTGGCCCCCCGGGACTAGCCGCCTACGAGCAGTACTTC
CASGPPGLAAYEQYF
>15|few|TRBV7-3|TRBJ1-1|NA
TGTGCCAGCAGCTTAAATCCTGAGTGGAACACTGAAGCTTTCTTT
CASSLNPEWNTEAFF
>13|NA|TRBV6-4|TRBJ1-1|NA
TGTGCCAGCAGTGACTCGGGGAACACTGAAGCTTTCTTT
CASSDSGNTEAFF
>14|NA|TRBV24-1|TRBJ2-4|TRBD1
TGTGCCACCAGTGAATCGGACAGGTTAAACATTCAGTACTTC
CATSESDRLNIQYF
>15|NA|TRBV4-1|TRBJ1-2|NA
TGCGCCAGCAGCCAAGATAGGGGCCATGGCTATGGCTACACCTTC
CASSQDRGHGYGYTF
>12|NA|TRBV12-3/TRBV12-4|TRBJ1-1|NA
TGTGCCAGCATCCCCGCAGACACTGAAGCTTTCTTT
CASIPADTEAFF
>19|NA|TRBV7-6|TRBJ2-1|TRBD2
TGTGCCAGCAGCTTCGACATAGCGGGGGGGCTCAAGGCGAGCAATGAGCAGTTCTTC
CASSFDIAGGLKASNEQFF
>12|few|TRBV12-3/TRBV12-4|TRBJ1-5|NA
TGTGCCAGCAGTTTCTGGGAGCAGCCCCAGCATTTT
CASSFWEQPQHF
>15|NA|TRBV4-1|TRBJ2-7|TRBD2
TGCGCCAGCAGCCAAGGAGGGGCGGGGGGACACGAGCAGTACTTC
CASSQGGAGGHEQYF
>12|few|TRBV7-8|TRBJ2-2|NA
TGTGCCAGCAGGGGGGAGGCCGGGGAGCTGTTTTTT
CASRGEAGELFF
>13|NA|TRBV6-6|TRBJ2-7|TRBD1
TGTGCCAGCAGTAAGGGACAGAGATACGAGCAGTACTTC
CASSKGQRYEQYF